Shown below are 31 T cell receptor beta chains from a single sample sequenced in a study of spatial heterogeneity in lung cancer. Specified time point: sample taken at primary tumor resection. Antigen specificity for these receptors is unknown. Broader study findings: Tracking of tumor mutation counts was seen in expanded intratumoral alpha and beta TCR counts.

Each CDR3 protein is one row after TCRdb ran MiXCR on the 5' RACE reads. The table lists about 2,500 distinct CDR3 sequences, about 5.3% of them singletons. Material: lung tumor tissue, obtained at surgery. Source of these receptors: a male donor with early-stage non-small cell lung cancer.

By proportion, this clonotype is medium-sized (0.01 to 0.1%). J is TRBJ2-5 and V is TRBV5-6, with 9 bases fitting TRBD1. V was pared by 3 bases and J by 1 base, with 13 bases of the junction left unmatched. The germline CDR1 and CDR2 sequences are SGHDT and YYEEEE. This CDR3 spans 18 amino acids. The CDR3 coding sequence is TGTGCCAGCAGCTCCGACAGGGGGTGGATCCAATTCCAAGAGACCCAGTACTTC. This encodes CASSSDRGWIQFQETQYF.

Sample share makes this clonotype medium-sized. The DNA for the CDR3 is TGTGCCAGCAGCGTAGCTACCGGTATCCTTTACAATGAGCAGTTCTTC. Its translation: CASSVATGILYNEQFF. This sequence joins TRBV9 and TRBJ2-1; D is ambiguous. V lost 0 bases and J 4 bases, leaving 14 bases between the germline ends. The germline V gene encodes CDR1 SGDLS and CDR2 YYNGEE. This CDR3 is 16 amino acids long.

In its sample, this clonotype is medium-sized. The genes are TRBV7-2 and TRBJ1-1; a possible D gene is TRBD1 (6 bases). This CDR3 region has 15 residues. Germline lookup yields CDR1 SGHTA and CDR2 FQGNSA. V was trimmed by 4 bases and J by 1 base, leaving 13 bases between them. In DNA, the CDR3 is TGTGCCAGCAGCTATGTAGGGGACACGAACACTGAAGCTTTCTTT. Amino acid sequence: CASSYVGDTNTEAFF.

In its sample, this clonotype is large. The rearrangement joins TRBV20-1 to TRBJ1-5; D is unresolved. CDR1 DFQATT and CDR2 SNEGSKA come from the germline V gene (reference sequence). V lost 7 bases and J lost 2, with 9 bases in between. CDR3 size: 12 residues. The CDR3 protein is CSVKTGNQPQHF. CDR3 nucleotide sequence: TGCAGTGTAAAAACAGGCAATCAGCCCCAGCATTTT.

There are many counts of this clonotype. This rearrangement joins TRBV9 to TRBJ1-1; D is unclear. Trimming removed 6 bases from V and 7 bases from J, with 22 bases in between. The CDR3 is made up of 15 amino acids. Germline V lookup: CDR1 SGDLS, CDR2 YYNGEE. The CDR3 here is CASNRGVQPRGEAFF. The CDR3 DNA follows: TGTGCCAGCAACCGGGGAGTCCAACCCCGGGGTGAAGCTTTCTTT.

By share, this clonotype counts as large. The chain employs TRBV12-3 or TRBV12-4 and TRBJ1-5; no firm D call. The V end lost 3 bases, the J end lost 4 bases, and 7 bases lay between the germline ends. The CDR3 is made up of 13 amino acids. The CDR3 DNA follows: TGTGCCAGCAGTTTGACGGGGAATCAGCCCCAGCATTTT. It yields the protein CASSLTGNQPQHF.

This clonotype is medium-sized. The rearrangement links TRBV20-1 to TRBJ2-5; 12 positions agree with TRBD2. The CDR3 sequence is 14 residues long. The ends lost 3 bases at V and 5 bases at J; junction bases unmatched: 4. CDR1 is DFQATT and CDR2 is SNEGSKA in the germline V gene (reference sequence). The CDR3 DNA is TGCAGTGCTAGTGGACTAGCGGGACGGGAGACCCAGTACTTC. As protein: CSASGLAGRETQYF.

Ten or more counts support this clonotype. This rearrangement joins TRBV29-1 to TRBJ1-2, with TRBD1 matching over 9 bases. The CDR3 sequence is 12 residues long. Germline CDR1 SQVTM, CDR2 ANQGSEA. The trim removed 8 bases at V and 4 bases at J, leaving 5 bases unmatched. CDR3 coding DNA: TGCAGCTCACAGGGGGCGGGCTATGGCTACACCTTC. Translation gives CSSQGAGYGYTF.

Sample share makes this clonotype medium-sized. The J gene is TRBJ2-7, the V gene TRBV4-3; a weak D match, TRBD2 (6 bases). CDR1 is LGHNA and CDR2 is YSLEER in the germline V gene. Trimming stripped 4 bases from V and 4 bases from J, with 11 bases between. CDR3 length equals 13 residues. The CDR3 region is CASSRGGYYEQYF. Written as DNA, the CDR3 is TGCGCCAGCAGCCGCGGAGGGTATTACGAGCAGTACTTC.

By frequency in the sample, this clonotype is medium-sized (0.01 to 0.1%). The chain uses TRBV15 and TRBJ2-5; D remains ambiguous. Germline values: CDR1 LNHNV, CDR2 YYDKDF (reference sequence). This CDR3 is built from 16 residues. V was trimmed by 0 bases and J by 9 bases, leaving 20 bases between them. The CDR3 protein is CATSRERSSPVWAQYF. CDR3 DNA sequence: TGTGCCACCAGCAGAGAGAGATCGTCCCCGGTCTGGGCCCAGTACTTC. The full variable domain, completed using reference TRBV15 and TRBJ2-5, is DAMVIQNPRYQVTQFGKPVTLSCSQTLNHNVMYWYQQKSSQAPKLLFHYYDKDFNNEADTPDNFQSRRPNTSFCFLDIRSPGLGDTAMYLCATSRERSSPVWAQYFGPGTRLLVL.

By its share, this clonotype is medium-sized. The chain's CDR3 is CASSEPPTETQYF. The CDR3 DNA is TGTGCCAGTAGTGAGCCCCCTACCGAGACCCAGTACTTC. The chain recombines TRBV19 with TRBJ2-5; the D is unclear. V was pared by 5 bases and J by 5 bases, with 12 bases between. In germline, CDR1 is LNHDA, CDR2 SQIVND (reference sequence). The CDR3 extends over 13 amino acids.

This clonotype was picked up a small number of times. The chain recombines TRBV20-1 with TRBJ1-1, with a weak D call TRBD1 (5 bases). Germline CDR1 and CDR2: DFQATT and SNEGSKA (reference sequence). Trimming stripped 0 bases from V and 1 base from J, with 12 bases between. The length of the CDR3 is 15 residues. The DNA of the CDR3 is TGCAGTGCTAGAGATACGGGGCAGGGGAACACTGAAGCTTTCTTT. Residues: CSARDTGQGNTEAFF.

This clonotype ranks as medium-sized. The genes are TRBV6-5 and TRBJ2-7, with D maybe TRBD2 (6 bases). Germline CDR1 is MNHEY and CDR2 is SVGAGI. The CDR3 runs to 14 residues. V dropped 4 bases and J dropped 7 bases, with 17 bases sitting between them. The CDR3 here is CASSLTRPPLEQYF. The CDR3 coding sequence is TGTGCCAGCAGTTTGACTAGGCCTCCTTTGGAGCAGTACTTC.

This clonotype was seen at least ten times. This chain uses TRBV5-1 with TRBJ2-7; 7 bases align to TRBD1. Germline V lookup: CDR1 SGHRS, CDR2 YFSETQ. V gave up 3 bases and J gave up 1 base; unmatched junction bases: 10. The CDR3 has 16 residues. DNA for the CDR3: TGCGCCAGCAGCTATCGGACAGGACGACAATCCTACGAGCAGTACTTC. Translating gives CASSYRTGRQSYEQYF.

This clonotype is medium-sized in the sample. This chain joins TRBV30 and TRBJ2-3; D uncertain. V dropped 4 bases and J dropped 2 bases, with 7 bases sitting between them. The CDR3 spans 12 residues. Per germline, CDR1 GTSNPN and CDR2 SVGIG (reference sequence). The CDR3 loop is CAWKAATDTQYF. Written as DNA, the CDR3 is TGTGCCTGGAAGGCAGCCACAGATACGCAGTATTTT.

Sample share makes this clonotype medium-sized. CDR3 coding DNA: TGTGCCACCAGTGACCCCTCCCTGCTACAAGAGACCCAGTACTTC. It encodes CATSDPSLLQETQYF. The chain is built from TRBV24-1 and TRBJ2-5; no definite D call. There are 15 residues in the CDR3. From germline, CDR1 is KGHDR and CDR2 SFDVKD. V was clipped by 4 bases and J by 2 bases, with 13 bases between them.

The chain links TRBV6-5 to TRBJ2-2, with D perhaps matching TRBD2 (5 bases). The CDR3 covers 16 residues. Germline-derived CDR1 and CDR2 are MNHEY and SVGAGI. V was pared by 0 bases and J by 1 base, with 9 bases between. The CDR3 reads CASSYSLRGNTGELFF. The CDR3 bases are TGTGCCAGCAGTTACTCGTTACGGGGGAACACCGGGGAGCTGTTTTTT.

This clonotype is medium-sized (0.01 to 0.1%) by share. This chain uses TRBV28 with TRBJ1-3; D is unresolved. Germline CDR1 MDHEN, CDR2 SYDVKM. There are 12 residues in the CDR3. The V and J ends lost 6 bases and 2 bases respectively, with 5 bases between them. The CDR3 here is CASRAPGNTIYF. The CDR3 DNA sequence: TGTGCCAGCAGGGCTCCTGGAAACACCATATATTTT.

Sample share makes this clonotype medium-sized. This rearrangement joins TRBV5-6 to TRBJ1-5; D is possibly TRBD1 (5 bases). This CDR3 comprises 16 residues. Trimming left V 3 bases short and J 3 bases short, with 16 bases between. CDR1 SGHDT and CDR2 YYEEEE come from the germline V gene. The CDR3 DNA sequence: TGTGCCAGCAGCTCCGTGGGGACGAGGTCCAATCAGCCCCAGCATTTT. Its protein is CASSSVGTRSNQPQHF.

This clonotype is medium-sized by share. The rearrangement uses TRBV6-1 and TRBJ2-7; 8 positions agree with TRBD2. With V trimmed by 5 bases and J by 3 bases, 6 bases remained unmatched. The germline gives CDR1 MNHNS, CDR2 SASEGT. The CDR3 has 14 amino acids. In DNA form, the CDR3 reads TGTGCCAGCAGTATAAAAACTAGCGGCTACGAGCAGTACTTC. Translation: CASSIKTSGYEQYF.

This clonotype is medium-sized in the sample. V is TRBV7-3 and J is TRBJ2-3; the D call may be TRBD1 or TRBD2 (5 bases each). This CDR3 is built from 14 residues. Germline CDR1 reads SGHTA; CDR2 reads FQGTGA. The V and J ends lost 2 bases and 2 bases respectively, with 8 bases between them. This CDR3 reads CASSLLGPTDTQYF. The CDR3 DNA sequence: TGTGCCAGCAGCTTATTGGGACCCACAGATACGCAGTATTTT.

This clonotype is medium-sized by share. V and J are TRBV20-1 and TRBJ2-1; D unclear. The CDR3 spans 10 residues. Germline values: CDR1 DFQATT, CDR2 SNEGSKA (reference sequence). Trimming cost V 3 bases and J 13 bases, with 10 bases left between them. The chain's CDR3 is CSASLGPQFF. The CDR3 bases are TGCAGTGCTAGCCTCGGGCCCCAGTTCTTC.

By share of the sample, this clonotype is medium-sized. J is TRBJ2-1 and V is TRBV6-2 or TRBV6-3, with D perhaps TRBD2 (5 bases). Germline assignment: CDR1 MNHEY and CDR2 SVGEGT. This CDR3 is built from 12 residues. V was trimmed by 10 bases and J by 10 bases, leaving 17 bases between them. The DNA for the CDR3 is TGTGCCACCGATACCGGGGTTGCAGAGCAGTTCTTC. Its protein product is CATDTGVAEQFF.

By sample fraction, this clonotype is medium-sized. The chain combines TRBV12-3 or TRBV12-4 with TRBJ2-1; 7 bases line up with TRBD2. The ends lost 2 bases at V and 5 bases at J; junction bases unmatched: 6. The CDR3 covers 15 residues. In DNA form, the CDR3 reads TGTGCCAGCAGTTTAATCGAGCGGGGAGACAATGAGCAGTTCTTC. This translates into CASSLIERGDNEQFF.

By its share, this clonotype is medium-sized. V usage is TRBV19 and J usage is TRBJ1-5; TRBD1 aligns across 10 bases. Germline-derived CDR1 and CDR2 are LNHDA and SQIVND (reference sequence). Germline trimming cut 7 bases from V and 5 bases from J; bases unmatched to any gene: 5. CDR3 length: 14 amino acids. The CDR3 is CASKPGTGDQPQHF. The CDR3 DNA reads TGTGCCAGTAAGCCCGGGACAGGGGATCAGCCCCAGCATTTT.

By share, this clonotype counts as medium-sized. The CDR3 protein is CASSLPLAHEQFF. For the CDR3, the DNA is TGTGCCAGTAGTCTCCCTCTAGCGCATGAGCAGTTCTTC. The chain links TRBV19 to TRBJ2-1, with a weak D call TRBD2 (6 bases). This CDR3 has 13 amino acids. The ends were cut back, 5 bases at V and 8 bases at J, with 13 bases in the middle. Germline assignment: CDR1 LNHDA and CDR2 SQIVND (reference sequence).

This clonotype is judged medium-sized. A read error is possible here, since a much larger clone lies one base away. The chain links TRBV7-9 to TRBJ1-1; 7 bases map to TRBD1. The CDR3 is 15 residues long. Germline V gene sequence: CDR1 SEHNR, CDR2 FQNEAQ (reference sequence). The CDR3 DNA reads TGTGTCAGCAGCCCAATCGGACAGGCTCGCCTTGAAGCTTTCTTT. Translating it yields CVSSPIGQARLEAFF.

This clonotype is categorized as medium-sized. The CDR3 DNA is TGCAGTGCTAGGGGCGGCCTAGCAAAGACAGAGACCCAGTACTTC. Translation: CSARGGLAKTETQYF. V gene TRBV20-1 combines with J gene TRBJ2-5; perhaps TRBD2 as D (5 bases). The CDR3 is 15 amino acids. V was clipped by 3 bases and J by 4 bases, with 18 bases between them. Germline V gene lookup returns CDR1 DFQATT and CDR2 SNEGSKA (reference sequence).

By share of the sample, this clonotype is medium-sized. J is TRBJ2-7 and V is TRBV6-6; TRBD2 might be the D (5 bases). The CDR3 consists of 13 residues. The germline V gene encodes CDR1 MNHNY and CDR2 SVGAGI (reference sequence). The ends were cut back, 4 bases at V and 2 bases at J, with 9 bases in the middle. CDR3 protein: CASSSGMTYEQYF. CDR3 nucleotide sequence: TGTGCCAGCAGTTCGGGGATGACCTACGAGCAGTACTTC.

The chain has TRBV6-5 and TRBJ2-5; D not certain. CDR1 is MNHEY, CDR2 SVGAGI, per germline. The CDR3 loop spans 14 amino acids. Trimming took 3 bases from V and 5 from J, leaving 13 bases between them. CDR3 loop: CASSYSRSGETQYF. The CDR3 region has the DNA TGTGCCAGCAGTTATTCGCGGAGTGGTGAGACCCAGTACTTC.

The gene calls are TRBV3-1 and TRBJ2-7; perhaps TRBD1 as D (5 bases). CDR1 is LGHDT, CDR2 YNNKEL, per germline (reference sequence). V gave up 4 bases and J gave up 2 bases, with 9 bases separating them. The CDR3 length is 13 residues. The CDR3 protein is CASSPQTAYEQYF. As DNA, the CDR3 is TGTGCCAGCAGCCCCCAGACAGCCTACGAGCAGTACTTC.